The 14 T cell receptor beta chains below all came from one sample that was sequenced in a study of cytomegalovirus exposure and HLA in healthy donors. The PCR employed 60 Vbeta primers together with 13 Jbeta primers. The table came from immunoSEQ multiplex PCR; TCRdb's copy has only in-frame clones and leaves some out. This table has 100,000 to 150,000 clones, 75% to 85% appearing once. Specimen: PBMCs. The receptors come from a man in his thirties or forties in good health and CMV-seropositive.

The V and J genes are TRBV13 and TRBJ2-3, with D possibly TRBD1 on 6 matching bases. V shed 5 bases and J shed 2 bases, with 14 bases lying between them. The CDR3 totals 15 residues. CDR1 PRHDT and CDR2 FYEKMQ come from the germline V gene (reference sequence). The CDR3 spells CASSPYTGPTDTQYF. In DNA, the CDR3 is TGTGCCAGCAGCCCATATACAGGGCCCACAGATACGCAGTATTTT. The full variable domain, completed using reference TRBV13 and TRBJ2-3, is AAGVIQSPRHLIKEKRETATLKCYPIPRHDTVYWYQQGPGQDPQFLISFYEKMQSDKGSIPDRFSAQQFSDYHSELNMSSLELGDSALYFCASSPYTGPTDTQYFGPGTRLTVL.

The chain couples TRBV6-5 to TRBJ1-5; unclear D gene. This CDR3 is built from 15 residues. The germline gives CDR1 MNHEY, CDR2 SVGAGI. V shed 0 bases and J shed 4 bases, with 10 bases lying between them. CDR3 DNA sequence: TGTGCCAGCAGTTACTCGCGGGCAGAGAATCAGCCCCAGCATTTT. Translation: CASSYSRAENQPQHF.

V is TRBV5-8 and J is TRBJ2-5; possible D gene TRBD2, 6 bases. The length of the CDR3 is 15 residues. From germline, CDR1 is SGHTS and CDR2 YDEGEE. The V and J ends lost 4 bases and 1 base respectively, with 14 bases between them. The CDR3 coding sequence is TGTGCCAGCAGCCCAGGAGGGCTCCTCCAAGAGACCCAGTACTTC. It is translated as CASSPGGLLQETQYF.

The chain combines TRBV6-6 with TRBJ1-1, with a tentative D call TRBD1 (6 bases). Trimming removed 6 bases from V and 5 bases from J, with 13 bases in between. The CDR3 sequence is 13 residues long. Per germline, CDR1 MNHNY and CDR2 SVGAGI (reference sequence). The CDR3 is CASSLGGATEAFF. CDR3 coding DNA: TGTGCCAGCAGCTTGGGGGGGGCAACTGAAGCTTTCTTT.

CDR3 DNA sequence: TGTGCCAGTAGCTCGGGTAATCTTGGCTACACCTTC. It codes for CASSSGNLGYTF. The chain recombines TRBV19 with TRBJ1-2, with D unresolved. The germline CDR1 and CDR2 sequences are LNHDA and SQIVND (reference sequence). The CDR3 extends over 12 amino acids. V lost 6 bases and J 7 bases, leaving 12 bases between the germline ends.

Regarding this clone: Other DNA sequences of this sample code for an identical CDR3. The V gene is TRBV19, the J gene TRBJ1-5; possible D gene TRBD1, 5 bases. The V and J ends lost 8 bases and 3 bases respectively, with 11 bases between them. This CDR3 region has 13 residues. The germline V gene has CDR1 LNHDA and CDR2 SQIVND (reference sequence). The chain's CDR3 is CASSQGNNQPQHF. The CDR3 nucleotides are TGTGCCAGTTCCCAGGGAAACAATCAGCCCCAGCATTTT. The full variable domain, its missing parts supplied by reference TRBV19 and TRBJ1-5, is DGGITQSPKYLFRKEGQNVTLSCEQNLNHDAMYWYRQDPGQGLRLIYYSQIVNDFQKGDIAEGYSVSREKKESFPLTVTSAQKNPTAFYLCASSQGNNQPQHFGDGTRLSIL.

The chain combines TRBV15 with TRBJ1-2, with 7 nucleotides matching TRBD1. Germline assignment: CDR1 LNHNV and CDR2 YYDKDF (reference sequence). V gave up 0 bases and J gave up 3 bases; unmatched junction bases: 4. This CDR3 contains 15 residues. The CDR3 DNA reads TGTGCCACCAGCAGAGATCGGGGGACAGACTATGGCTACACCTTC. Amino acid sequence: CATSRDRGTDYGYTF.

The CDR3 is CASSIAGGAYEQYF. CDR3 DNA sequence: TGTGCCAGTAGTATCGCTGGGGGGGCCTACGAGCAGTACTTC. The chain uses TRBV19 and TRBJ2-7; 7 nucleotides match TRBD2. Germline loops: CDR1 LNHDA, CDR2 SQIVND (reference sequence). The CDR3 has 14 residues. J lost 2 bases, V lost 3 bases, and 4 bases had no gene match.

This chain joins TRBV27 and TRBJ2-1, with D unclear. The germline V and J ends were trimmed by 6 bases and 0 bases, with 9 bases remaining between them. CDR1 MNHEY and CDR2 SMNVEV come from the germline V gene (reference sequence). CDR3 size: 14 residues. The CDR3 loop reads CASSSPSSYNEQFF. The DNA of the CDR3 is TGTGCCAGCAGCTCTCCTAGCTCCTACAATGAGCAGTTCTTC.

The chain links TRBV7-9 to TRBJ1-6, with D possibly matching TRBD1 (6 bases). Trimming shortened V by 5 bases and J by 0 bases, and 11 bases separated the two germline ends. The CDR3 sequence is 16 residues long. CDR1 is SEHNR, CDR2 FQNEAQ, per germline (reference sequence). The DNA for the CDR3 is TGTGCCAGCAGCCTCGGACAGCCCTCCTATAATTCACCCCTCCACTTT. Encoded protein: CASSLGQPSYNSPLHF. Full variable domain (outside the CDR3, taken from reference TRBV7-9 and TRBJ1-6): DTGVSQNPRHKITKRGQNVTFRCDPISEHNRLYWYRQTLGQGPEFLTYFQNEAQLEKSRLLSDRFSAERPKGSFSTLEIQRTEQGDSAMYLCASSLGQPSYNSPLHFGNGTRLTVT.

The chain combines TRBV5-8 with TRBJ2-3; the D is unclear. The CDR3 totals 16 residues. Trimming took off 6 bases at V and 0 bases at J, with 17 bases between the two ends. The germline CDR1 and CDR2 sequences are SGHTS and YDEGEE. The CDR3 loop reads CASTPAWAGSTDTQYF. In DNA, the CDR3 is TGTGCCAGCACCCCGGCGTGGGCAGGTAGCACAGATACGCAGTATTTT.

J is TRBJ1-6 and V is TRBV6-1, with a tentative D call TRBD1 (5 bases). CDR1 MNHNS and CDR2 SASEGT come from the germline V gene. The CDR3 extends over 15 amino acids. V dropped 6 bases and J dropped 8 bases, with 17 bases sitting between them. The CDR3 DNA reads as TGTGCCAGCAGCGCCCTCGGGGGTAGTCATTCACCCCTCCACTTT. This gives the protein CASSALGGSHSPLHF.

This rearrangement joins TRBV7-9 to TRBJ2-4; no reliable D call. Germline CDR1 reads SEHNR; CDR2 reads FQNEAQ (reference sequence). This CDR3 comprises 17 residues. Trimming cost V 2 bases and J 2 bases, with 16 bases left between them. The CDR3 sequence is CASSLMWAAVSKNIQYF. The CDR3 DNA reads as TGTGCCAGCAGCTTAATGTGGGCAGCTGTGTCCAAAAACATTCAGTACTTC.

CDR3 region: CATRDRGTGELFF. The CDR3 DNA is TGTGCCACCAGAGACAGGGGCACCGGGGAGCTGTTTTTT. The gene calls are TRBV7-3 and TRBJ2-2; TRBD1 agrees at 8 bases. This CDR3 spans 13 amino acids. Trimming removed 10 bases from V and 4 bases from J; junction bases left unmatched: 5. Germline CDR1 reads SGHTA; CDR2 reads FQGTGA.